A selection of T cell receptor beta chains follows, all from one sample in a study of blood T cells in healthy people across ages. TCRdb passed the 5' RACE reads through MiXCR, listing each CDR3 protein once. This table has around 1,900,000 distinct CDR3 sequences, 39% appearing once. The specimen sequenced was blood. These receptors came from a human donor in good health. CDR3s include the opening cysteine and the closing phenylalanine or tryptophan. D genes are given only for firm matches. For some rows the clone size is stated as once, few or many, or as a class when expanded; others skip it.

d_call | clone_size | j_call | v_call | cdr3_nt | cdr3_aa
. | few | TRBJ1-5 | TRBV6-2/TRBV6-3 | TGTGCCAGCAGAAACGGAATTCAGCCCCAGCATTTT | CASRNGIQPQHF
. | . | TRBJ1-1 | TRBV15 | TGTGCCACCAGCAGAGATTTAGGGGGAGGAACTGAAGCTTTCTTT | CATSRDLGGGTEAFF
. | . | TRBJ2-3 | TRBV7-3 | TGTGCCAGCAGCCCCGGGGGTTTTAGCACAGATACGCAGTATTTT | CASSPGGFSTDTQYF
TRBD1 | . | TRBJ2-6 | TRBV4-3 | TGCACCAGCAGCCAAAATCAGGGGGCTGGGGCCAACGTCCTGACTTTC | CTSSQNQGAGANVLTF
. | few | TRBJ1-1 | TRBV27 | TGTGCCAGCAGTCGGAAAAGGGGCAGGGACACTGAAGCTTTCTTT | CASSRKRGRDTEAFF
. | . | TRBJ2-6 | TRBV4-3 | TGCGCCAGCAGCAAAGGGCCCAGGGGTGGGGCCAACGTCCTGACTTTC | CASSKGPRGGANVLTF
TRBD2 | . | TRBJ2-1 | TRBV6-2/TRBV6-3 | TGTGCCAGCAGCATCGGGGGGGCTATCAATGAGCAGTTCTTC | CASSIGGAINEQFF
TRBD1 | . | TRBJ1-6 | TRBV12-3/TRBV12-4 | TGTGCCAGCAGAGACAGGGGGCGTAGGTCCTATAATTCACCCCTCCACTTT | CASRDRGRRSYNSPLHF
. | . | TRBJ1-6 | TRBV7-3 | TGTGCCAGCAGCTTAGAGGGCGGAAGGAATTCACCCCTCCACTTT | CASSLEGGRNSPLHF
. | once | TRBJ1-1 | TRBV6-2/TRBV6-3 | TGTGCCAGCAGCTGGGACGGTGACACTGAAGCTTTCTTT | CASSWDGDTEAFF
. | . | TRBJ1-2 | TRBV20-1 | TGCAGTGCTATAAACAGGGAAAGTAACTATGGCTACACCTTC | CSAINRESNYGYTF
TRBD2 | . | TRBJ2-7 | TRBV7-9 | TGTGCCAGCAGCAAAGGGACTAGCTTTTACGAGCAGTACTTC | CASSKGTSFYEQYF
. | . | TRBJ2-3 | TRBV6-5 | TGTGCCAGCAGCCGAAGACCTCTAGGGGGGTCGGATACGCAGTATTTT | CASSRRPLGGSDTQYF
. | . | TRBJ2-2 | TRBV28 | TGTGCCAGCTACCGTGGGAACACCGGGGAGCTGTTTTTT | CASYRGNTGELFF
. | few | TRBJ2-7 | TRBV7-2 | TGTGCCAGCAGCTTAGGATCAGGGAGTAAGATCGCCTCCTACGAGCAGTACTTC | CASSLGSGSKIASYEQYF
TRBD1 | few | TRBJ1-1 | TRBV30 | TGTGCCTGGGGGAGGGGACAGCGGGAAGCTTTCTTT | CAWGRGQREAFF
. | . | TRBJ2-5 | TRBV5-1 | TGCGCCAGCAGCCTTACTAGACCTGAAGAGACCCAGTACTTC | CASSLTRPEETQYF
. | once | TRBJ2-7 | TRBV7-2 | TGTGCCAGCAGATCTATAGGCGGGCTCTCCTACGAGCAGTACTTC | CASRSIGGLSYEQYF
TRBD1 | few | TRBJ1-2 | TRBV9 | TGTGCCAGCAGCGTAGTTTCCGGACAGGGAATTGGCTACACCTTC | CASSVVSGQGIGYTF
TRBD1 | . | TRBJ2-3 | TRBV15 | TGTGCCACCAGCAGTCCAATTCCGGGACAGGTCACAGATACGCAGTATTTT | CATSSPIPGQVTDTQYF
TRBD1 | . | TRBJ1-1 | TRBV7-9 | TGTGCCTGCAGCCCCCGGGACAGGGCCCGGACTGAAGCTTTCTTT | CACSPRDRARTEAFF
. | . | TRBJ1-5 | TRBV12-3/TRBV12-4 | TGTGCCAGCAGTTTAAGTGGGCCCCGGACGAAGGGGGAAAAACAGCCCCAGCATTTT | CASSLSGPRTKGEKQPQHF
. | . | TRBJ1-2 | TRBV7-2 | TGTGCCAGCAGCTACCAAACGGGGGCGCACTATGGCTACACCTTC | CASSYQTGAHYGYTF
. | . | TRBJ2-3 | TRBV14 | TGTGCCAGCAGCCCCCTAGCCTCAGCTTACACAGATACGCAGTATTTT | CASSPLASAYTDTQYF
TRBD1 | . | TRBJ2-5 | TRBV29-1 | TGCAGCGTAGGGGACAGGGCCTCGGAGACCCAGTACTTC | CSVGDRASETQYF
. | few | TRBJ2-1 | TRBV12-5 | TGTGCTAGTGGTGGAGGAAAGAGAAATGAGCAGTTCTTC | CASGGGKRNEQFF
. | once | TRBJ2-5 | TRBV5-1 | TGCGCCAGCAGCTGGGTGGCACAAGAGACCCAGTACTTC | CASSWVAQETQYF
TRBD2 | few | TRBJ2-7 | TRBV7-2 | TGTGCCAGCAGCTTAGGGGTGAGCGGGGCTATCTACGAGCAGTACTTC | CASSLGVSGAIYEQYF
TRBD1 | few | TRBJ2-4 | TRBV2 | TGTGCCAGCAGTACGGACAGGTCCCCTACAGTCATTCAGTACTTC | CASSTDRSPTVIQYF
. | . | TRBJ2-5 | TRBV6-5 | TGTGCCAGCAGTTTACGAAAAGTAAAAGAGACCCAGTACTTC | CASSLRKVKETQYF
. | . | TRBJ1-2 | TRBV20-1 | TGCAGTGCTAGGATACAGGAGGGAGGGTATGGCTACACCTTC | CSARIQEGGYGYTF
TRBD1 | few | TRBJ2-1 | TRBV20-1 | TGCAGTGCCCAGGGGACAGACGGCAATGAGCAGTTCTTC | CSAQGTDGNEQFF
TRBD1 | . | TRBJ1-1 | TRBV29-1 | TGCAGCGTTGAAGCCGGGACAGATGAAGCTTTCTTT | CSVEAGTDEAFF
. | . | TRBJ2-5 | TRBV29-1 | TGCAGCCACGGAGAGGGAGGACGGCAAGAGACCCAGTACTTC | CSHGEGGRQETQYF
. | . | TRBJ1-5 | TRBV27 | TGTGCCAGCAGTTTTGGAAGGGGAAGCAGTCAGCCCCAGCATTTT | CASSFGRGSSQPQHF
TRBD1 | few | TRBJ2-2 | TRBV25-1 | TGTGCCAGCAGTGAAAAAGGGGGACAGGGTAACACCGGGGAGCTGTTTTTT | CASSEKGGQGNTGELFF
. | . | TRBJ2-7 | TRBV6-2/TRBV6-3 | TGTGCCAGCAGTTACTCGCCTAGAGCCTACGAGCAGTACTTC | CASSYSPRAYEQYF
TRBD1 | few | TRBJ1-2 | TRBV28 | TGTGCCAGCAGTTACCCATCGACAGGGACTTATGGCTACACCTTC | CASSYPSTGTYGYTF
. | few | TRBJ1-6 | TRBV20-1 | TGCAGTGCTAGGGCCAGAACACAGCCGTGGAATTCACCCCTCCACTTT | CSARARTQPWNSPLHF
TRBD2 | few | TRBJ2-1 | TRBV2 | TGTGCCAGTAATCTAGCGGGGGGAGGGAATGAGCAGTTCTTC | CASNLAGGGNEQFF